A selection of T cell receptor beta chains follows, all from one sample in a study of T cell changes during pregnancy in multiple sclerosis. TCRdb keeps only in-frame clones here, not all; method: immunoSEQ multiplex PCR. Of about 100,000 clones listed, about 92% are singletons. The specimen comprised peripheral blood, sampled in the second trimester of pregnancy. Every receptor here comes from a female donor with multiple sclerosis, enrolled in a pregnancy study. CDR3s include the opening cysteine and the closing phenylalanine or tryptophan. The D gene is left open where the match is weak. Some rows mark clone size as missing; the rest say once, few, many or name a class of expanded clone.

v_call: TRBV19; clone_size: -; j_call: TRBJ2-1; d_call: -; cdr3_nt: TGTGCCAGTAGTATCCAGGGTGGGACCTACAATGAGCAGTTCTTC; cdr3_aa: CASSIQGGTYNEQFF
v_call: TRBV6-5; clone_size: -; j_call: TRBJ1-1; d_call: TRBD1; cdr3_nt: TGTGCCAGTCGAACAGGGGAGAACACTGAAGCTTTCTTT; cdr3_aa: CASRTGENTEAFF
v_call: TRBV10-3; clone_size: -; j_call: TRBJ2-5; d_call: TRBD1; cdr3_nt: TGTGCCATCAGGGGGACAGAAGAGACCCAGTACTTC; cdr3_aa: CAIRGTEETQYF
v_call: TRBV11-2; clone_size: -; j_call: TRBJ1-2; d_call: TRBD1; cdr3_nt: TGTGCCAGCAGTTATGCGGGACAGTTGAACTATGGCTACACCTTC; cdr3_aa: CASSYAGQLNYGYTF
v_call: TRBV5-6; clone_size: -; j_call: TRBJ1-5; d_call: -; cdr3_nt: TGTGCCAGCAGCTTGGGAATACAGGGAAATCAGCCCCAGCATTTT; cdr3_aa: CASSLGIQGNQPQHF
v_call: TRBV9; clone_size: -; j_call: TRBJ1-2; d_call: TRBD1; cdr3_nt: TGTGCCAGCAGCCCGGGGACAGGGCGGGAGAATAACTATGGCTACACCTTC; cdr3_aa: CASSPGTGRENNYGYTF
v_call: TRBV9; clone_size: once; j_call: TRBJ2-3; d_call: TRBD2; cdr3_nt: TGTGCCAGCAGCGCCTTAGCGGGGGGGCCGCATACGCAGTATTTT; cdr3_aa: CASSALAGGPHTQYF
v_call: TRBV19; clone_size: -; j_call: TRBJ1-2; d_call: TRBD1; cdr3_nt: TGTGCCAGTAGTGCCCGGACAGGGACTAACTATGGCTACACCTTC; cdr3_aa: CASSARTGTNYGYTF
v_call: TRBV5-5; clone_size: -; j_call: TRBJ2-7; d_call: TRBD1; cdr3_nt: TGTGCCAGCAGCTTGGAGGGGGCAGCCTCCTGGGGGGAGCAGTACTTC; cdr3_aa: CASSLEGAASWGEQYF
v_call: TRBV28; clone_size: once; j_call: TRBJ2-7; d_call: TRBD2; cdr3_nt: TGTGCCAGCAGTTTAAAACTAGCGGGAAAGTTATCCTACGAGCAGTACTTC; cdr3_aa: CASSLKLAGKLSYEQYF
v_call: TRBV28; clone_size: -; j_call: TRBJ2-7; d_call: TRBD2; cdr3_nt: TGTGCCAGCAGTTTCGAGCGGGGGAGGGAGGCCTACGAGCAGTACTTC; cdr3_aa: CASSFERGREAYEQYF
v_call: TRBV9; clone_size: -; j_call: TRBJ2-5; d_call: -; cdr3_nt: TGTGCCAGTTCCCGGGGTGGGAAGACCCAGTACTTC; cdr3_aa: CASSRGGKTQYF
v_call: TRBV27; clone_size: -; j_call: TRBJ2-1; d_call: TRBD1; cdr3_nt: TGTGCCAGCAGTCCAGGGACAGGGAGAAATGAGCAGTTCTTC; cdr3_aa: CASSPGTGRNEQFF
v_call: TRBV29-1; clone_size: -; j_call: TRBJ1-2; d_call: -; cdr3_nt: TGCAGCGTTGAAACCCGCCGGGGCTACACCTTC; cdr3_aa: CSVETRRGYTF
v_call: TRBV7-9; clone_size: -; j_call: TRBJ1-1; d_call: -; cdr3_nt: TGTGCCAGCAGCCCCCTTTGGACAGTCAACACTGAAGCTTTCTTT; cdr3_aa: CASSPLWTVNTEAFF
v_call: TRBV14; clone_size: -; j_call: TRBJ2-5; d_call: -; cdr3_nt: TGTGCCAGCAGCCCGGGGCCGGGACAACTAAGGGAGACCCAGTACTTC; cdr3_aa: CASSPGPGQLRETQYF
v_call: TRBV19; clone_size: once; j_call: TRBJ2-5; d_call: TRBD1; cdr3_nt: TGTGCCAGTAGTATCCGGACAGGGCGACAAGAGACCCAGTACTTC; cdr3_aa: CASSIRTGRQETQYF
v_call: TRBV27; clone_size: -; j_call: TRBJ1-2; d_call: -; cdr3_nt: TGTGCCAGCAGCTTTGACAGAAGCTATGGCTACACCTTC; cdr3_aa: CASSFDRSYGYTF
v_call: TRBV18; clone_size: -; j_call: TRBJ2-3; d_call: -; cdr3_nt: TGTGCCAGCTCACCAATGTCTAGCGATACGCAGTATTTT; cdr3_aa: CASSPMSSDTQYF
v_call: TRBV5-4; clone_size: few; j_call: TRBJ1-1; d_call: -; cdr3_nt: TGTGCCAGCAGCTTGGAAGGGGTGAGGACTGAAGCTTTCTTT; cdr3_aa: CASSLEGVRTEAFF
v_call: TRBV19; clone_size: -; j_call: TRBJ1-5; d_call: TRBD1; cdr3_nt: TGTGCCAGCAGGGACAGGAGCAATCAGCCCCAGCATTTT; cdr3_aa: CASRDRSNQPQHF
v_call: TRBV9; clone_size: -; j_call: TRBJ2-1; d_call: TRBD1; cdr3_nt: TGTGCCAGCAGCGTAGGGACAGGGGGAACCTACAATGAGCAGTTCTTC; cdr3_aa: CASSVGTGGTYNEQFF
v_call: TRBV19; clone_size: -; j_call: TRBJ2-3; d_call: TRBD2; cdr3_nt: TGTGCCAGTAGTATATGGGCCCACGCGGGGGGGCGTTATACGCAGTATTTT; cdr3_aa: CASSIWAHAGGRYTQYF